The 32 T cell receptor beta chains below come from one sample, sequenced in a study of blood T cell repertoires in COVID-19. Repertoires were generated with immunoSEQ multiplex PCR, while TCRdb's copy carries only in-frame clones and drops some. The data contain roughly 120,000 clones, more than 80% of them singletons. Specimen: peripheral blood. The source is a human donor in a cohort sampled during active COVID-19.

This clone was recorded a few times. The chain employs TRBV7-9 and TRBJ2-7, with 11 bases aligning to TRBD2. The V and J ends lost 2 bases and 9 bases, in that order; junction bases with no gene match: 9. Germline V CDR1 and CDR2: SEHNR, FQNEAQ (reference sequence). The CDR3 length is 15 residues. CDR3 bases: TGTGCCAGCAGCTTATTTGGGACTAGCGGCGAGAGGCAGTACTTC. This codes for CASSLFGTSGERQYF.

This chain connects TRBV29-1 to TRBJ1-2, with D maybe TRBD1 (5 bases). The CDR3 consists of 12 residues. Per germline, CDR1 SQVTM and CDR2 ANQGSEA. V lost 4 bases to trimming and J lost 7 bases, with 13 bases between them. CDR3 sequence: CSVVSRAAGYTF. DNA for the CDR3: TGCAGCGTTGTATCCAGGGCTGCTGGCTACACCTTC.

The CDR3 here is CATSPGGAGNTIYF. CDR3 bases: TGTGCCACCTCCCCGGGAGGGGCTGGAAACACCATATATTTT. This rearrangement joins TRBV24-1 to TRBJ1-3; the D gene is possibly TRBD1 (5 bases). This CDR3 is 14 amino acids long. CDR1 KGHDR and CDR2 SFDVKD come from the germline V gene. The V gene lost 9 bases and the J gene lost 2 bases, with 13 bases spanning the gap.

The chain has TRBV19 and TRBJ1-2; D gene ambiguous. V lost 4 bases, J lost 4 bases, and 7 bases lay in between. The length of the CDR3 is 12 residues. CDR1 and CDR2 from the germline V gene are LNHDA and SQIVND (reference sequence). The CDR3 protein is CASSTDIYGYTF. CDR3 in DNA: TGTGCCAGTAGTACAGACATCTATGGCTACACCTTC.

The V gene is TRBV5-6, the J gene TRBJ1-3; D gene unclear. CDR1 is SGHDT and CDR2 is YYEEEE in the germline V gene. The CDR3 covers 14 residues. V dropped 3 bases and J dropped 3 bases, with 10 bases sitting between them. The CDR3 nucleotides read TGTGCCAGCAGCTCGGGAACAGTTGGAAACACCATATATTTT. Translation: CASSSGTVGNTIYF.

The CDR3 nucleotides are TGTGCCAGTAGGAACAGGGGGCGGACCGGGGAGCTGTTTTTT. Its protein is CASRNRGRTGELFF. V usage is TRBV19 and J usage is TRBJ2-2; 9 nucleotides line up with TRBD1. The V gene end was trimmed by 6 bases and the J gene end by 5 bases; junction bases not matched to a gene: 4. The CDR3 length is 14 residues. CDR1 is LNHDA and CDR2 is SQIVND in the germline V gene (reference sequence).

The chain has TRBV6-4 and TRBJ1-2; tentatively, D is TRBD1 (6 bases). Germline loops: CDR1 MRHNA, CDR2 SNTAGT. V lost 4 bases and J 2 bases, leaving 20 bases between the germline ends. CDR3 length equals 17 residues. This chain's CDR3 is CASSADRLDGTNYGYTF. Written as DNA, the CDR3 is TGTGCCAGCAGTGCCGACAGGCTGGACGGGACAAACTATGGCTACACCTTC.

V is TRBV4-2 and J is TRBJ2-7; 14 bases are a match to TRBD2. This CDR3 has 15 residues. Germline V gene sequence: CDR1 LGHNA, CDR2 YNFKEQ. V shed 4 bases, J shed 6 bases, and the junction held 5 bases outside the gene matches. CDR3 coding DNA: TGTGCCAGCAGCCTGGGGACTAGCGGGAGTGTCGAGCAGTACTTC. It is translated as CASSLGTSGSVEQYF.

The rearrangement links TRBV13 to TRBJ2-7; possible D gene TRBD2, 5 bases. The V gene's germline CDR1 is PRHDT and CDR2 FYEKMQ (reference sequence). V was trimmed by 5 bases and J by 5 bases, leaving 16 bases between them. The CDR3 contains 14 residues. CDR3 bases: TGTGCCAGCAGCGCAACCCTGCTCGGGGACGAGCAGTACTTC. This translates into CASSATLLGDEQYF.

The chain is built from TRBV18 and TRBJ2-5; 12 bases are shared with TRBD2. CDR3 length equals 16 residues. Germline values: CDR1 KGHSH, CDR2 LQKENI. V lost 6 bases to trimming and J lost 3 bases; unmatched junction nucleotides: 8. The CDR3, as DNA: TGTGCCAGCTCCCACCTAGCGGGAGGGCTAGAAGAGACCCAGTACTTC. Its protein is CASSHLAGGLEETQYF.

This clone was counted once. The junction differs from germline at one of its ends, possibly a read error. The V and J genes are TRBV5-6 and TRBJ1-2; no clear D. The germline V gene has CDR1 SGHDT and CDR2 YYEEEE. The CDR3 is 11 residues long. Here the CDR3 DNA reads TGTGCCAGCAGCTTGAGACGGGTTTCTATATTC. The encoded protein is CASSLRRVSIF. Full variable domain (outside the CDR3, taken from reference TRBV5-6 and TRBJ1-2): DAGVTQSPTHLIKTRGQQVTLRCSPKSGHDTVSWYQQALGQGPQFIFQYYEEEERQRGNFPDRFSGHQFPNYSSELNVNALLLGDSALYLCASSLRRVSIFGSGTRLTVV.

This chain joins TRBV2 and TRBJ1-6; the D gene is possibly TRBD1 (6 bases). The length of the CDR3 is 13 residues. In germline, CDR1 is SNHLY, CDR2 FYNNEI. Trimming took off 8 bases at V and 2 bases at J, with 7 bases between the two ends. The CDR3 region is CASGQPYNSPLHF. CDR3 nucleotide sequence: TGTGCCAGCGGACAGCCCTATAATTCACCCCTCCACTTT.

In its sample, this clone was seen a few times. This chain connects TRBV27 to TRBJ2-1, with 9 bases matching TRBD1. V shed 5 bases, J shed 4 bases, and the junction held 6 bases outside the gene matches. The CDR3 runs to 15 residues. Per the germline V gene, CDR1 is MNHEY and CDR2 is SMNVEV (reference sequence). CDR3 DNA sequence: TGTGCCAGCAGTCCCCGGGACAGGGCTTACAATGAGCAGTTCTTC. Residues: CASSPRDRAYNEQFF.

V gene TRBV21-1 combines with J gene TRBJ1-2. TRBV21-1 counts as a pseudogene. The CDR3 length is 16 residues. CDR3 in DNA: TGTGCCAGCACCAAAGGAAACCAGGAGGCTAACTATGGCTACACCTTC. Its protein is CASTKGNQEANYGYTF.

V is TRBV27 and J is TRBJ2-7; maybe TRBD1 (6 bases). The CDR3 has 14 residues. Germline V gene lookup returns CDR1 MNHEY and CDR2 SMNVEV (reference sequence). Trimming pared 3 bases from V and 3 bases from J, leaving 12 bases between. As DNA, the CDR3 is TGTGCCAGCAGTTTCCGCGGACAGCGCTACGAGCAGTACTTC. This sequence encodes CASSFRGQRYEQYF.

This chain joins TRBV6-1 and TRBJ2-7; tentative D call: TRBD2 (6 bases). The V end was cut by 1 base, the J end by 5 bases, with 15 bases between. CDR3 length: 15 residues. The germline V gene has CDR1 MNHNS and CDR2 SASEGT. CDR3 nucleotide sequence: TGTGCCAGCAGTGAAGAAAAGTCGGGGGTCGACGAGCAGTACTTC. Amino acids: CASSEEKSGVDEQYF.

This rearrangement joins TRBV28 to TRBJ1-2; D is uncertain. Germline-derived CDR1 and CDR2 are MDHEN and SYDVKM. CDR3 size: 10 residues. CDR3: CVTMDYGYTF. The CDR3 DNA follows: TGTGTAACAATGGACTATGGCTACACCTTC.

This sequence joins TRBV2 and TRBJ1-2, with D uncertain. The V gene's germline CDR1 is SNHLY and CDR2 FYNNEI. CDR3 length: 13 amino acids. V was shortened by 4 bases and J by 3 bases, with 9 bases between the two germline ends. The CDR3 nucleotides are TGTGCCAGCAGTGGTGCGGGTTACTATGGCTACACCTTC. Amino acids: CASSGAGYYGYTF.

The rearrangement uses TRBV19 and TRBJ1-5; D is perhaps TRBD1 (5 bases). Germline CDR1 reads LNHDA; CDR2 reads SQIVND (reference sequence). The V end lost 5 bases, the J end lost 5 bases, and 10 bases lay between the germline ends. The CDR3 is 13 amino acids. The CDR3 coding sequence is TGTGCCAGTAGTGCCCGGGGGGATCAGCCCCAGCATTTT. It is translated as CASSARGDQPQHF.

The genes are TRBV4-1 and TRBJ1-1; D may be TRBD1 (5 bases). Between the trimmed V and J ends, which lost 1 base and 4 bases, there was a span of 22 bases. Germline V gene data show CDR1 as MGHRA and CDR2 as YSYEKL. This CDR3 spans 18 amino acids. The CDR3 spells CASSQVGGRSARVTEAFF. CDR3 DNA: TGCGCCAGCAGCCAAGTGGGTGGGAGGTCGGCCAGGGTCACTGAAGCTTTCTTT.

This chain joins TRBV5-4 and TRBJ2-7; 8 bases are a match to TRBD2. This CDR3 spans 19 amino acids. The ends lost 3 bases at V and 3 bases at J; junction bases unmatched: 20. The germline V gene encodes CDR1 SGHNT and CDR2 YYREEE (reference sequence). This CDR3 is CASSSKAGVPDLPGYEQYF. The CDR3, as DNA: TGTGCCAGCAGCTCCAAAGCGGGAGTGCCTGACCTCCCGGGCTACGAGCAGTACTTC.

This clone has a count of ten or more. This chain uses TRBV24-1 with TRBJ1-5; D is undetermined. Trimming removed 5 bases at V and 4 bases at J, with 11 bases between. The CDR3 loop spans 14 amino acids. CDR1 KGHDR and CDR2 SFDVKD come from the germline V gene. CDR3 loop: CATSGAGSNQPQHF. CDR3 bases: TGTGCCACCAGTGGGGCAGGCAGTAATCAGCCCCAGCATTTT.

This clone was recorded only once. The rearrangement links TRBV20-1 to TRBJ2-5; 8 positions agree with TRBD2. The trim removed 3 bases at V and 5 bases at J, leaving 8 bases unmatched. The CDR3 runs to 14 residues. Germline loops: CDR1 DFQATT, CDR2 SNEGSKA (reference sequence). In nucleotides, the CDR3 is TGCAGTGCTAGTAAAGCGGGAGTTGCGGAGACCCAGTACTTC. Translation gives CSASKAGVAETQYF.

This rearrangement joins TRBV4-1 to TRBJ2-3; D remains unclear. V was pared by 3 bases and J by 3 bases, with 16 bases between. Germline assignment: CDR1 MGHRA and CDR2 YSYEKL. The CDR3 is 16 amino acids. The CDR3 is CASSHPPSAGTDTQYF. In DNA form, the CDR3 reads TGCGCCAGCAGCCATCCTCCGTCGGCAGGTACAGATACGCAGTATTTT.

The rearrangement uses TRBV6-2 or TRBV6-3 and TRBJ2-2; perhaps TRBD1 as D (6 bases). The germline CDR1 and CDR2 sequences are MNHEY and SVGEGT. Trimming removed 2 bases at V and 3 bases at J, with 19 bases between. The CDR3 has 18 residues. CDR3 in amino acids: CASSYPDRRRLHTGELFF. For the CDR3, the DNA is TGTGCCAGCAGTTACCCAGACAGGAGGAGGCTTCACACCGGGGAGCTGTTTTTT.

This sequence joins TRBV29-1 and TRBJ1-1; 9 bases agree with TRBD1. Germline loops: CDR1 SQVTM, CDR2 ANQGSEA. The CDR3 is 13 residues long. V was clipped by 5 bases and J by 0 bases; unmatched bases: 1. The chain's CDR3 is CSVRDRVNTEAFF. The CDR3, as DNA: TGCAGCGTTCGGGACAGGGTGAACACTGAAGCTTTCTTT.

This clone was detected a few times. V gene TRBV7-3 combines with J gene TRBJ2-7; the D gene is possibly TRBD2 (5 bases). V lost 5 bases, J lost 5 bases, and 19 bases lay in between. CDR3 length: 15 amino acids. Germline V gene sequence: CDR1 SGHTA, CDR2 FQGTGA. CDR3 DNA: TGTGCCAGCAGCGGAGATAGAGGGCAGGCTAACGAGCAGTACTTC. Amino acids: CASSGDRGQANEQYF.

The chain is built from TRBV6-5 and TRBJ1-6, with unresolved D. Germline CDR1 and CDR2: MNHEY and SVGAGI. The CDR3 is 13 residues long. V lost 6 bases, J lost 7 bases, and 10 bases lay in between. In DNA, the CDR3 is TGTGCCAGCAGGGGAGGCGGCAATTCACCCCTCCACTTT. Residues: CASRGGGNSPLHF.

This clone came up once. The chain couples TRBV5-1 to TRBJ1-4; TRBD1 agrees at 11 bases. CDR1 and CDR2 from the germline V gene are SGHRS and YFSETQ. V shed 1 base and J 7 bases; nucleotides not matched to a gene: 9. This CDR3 has 17 residues. Written as DNA, the CDR3 is TGCGCCAGCAGCTTGACCTTACGAGGGACAGGGGGTGAAAAACTGTTTTTT. This translates into CASSLTLRGTGGEKLFF. The full variable domain, in which reference TRBV5-1 and TRBJ1-4 provide the parts outside the CDR3, is KAGVTQTPRYLIKTRGQQVTLSCSPISGHRSVSWYQQTPGQGLQFLFEYFSETQRNKGNFPGRFSGRQFSNSRSEMNVSTLELGDSALYLCASSLTLRGTGGEKLFFGSGTQLSVL.

V usage is TRBV20-1 and J usage is TRBJ1-6, with 7 positions matching TRBD1. There are 15 residues in the CDR3. V was clipped by 3 bases and J by 7 bases; unmatched bases: 9. CDR1 is DFQATT and CDR2 is SNEGSKA in the germline V gene (reference sequence). CDR3 nucleotide sequence: TGCAGTGCTAGTACTCGACAGGGTGGAAATTCACCCCTCCACTTT. Its protein product is CSASTRQGGNSPLHF.

This CDR3 reads CASSGLAGGRETQYF. For the CDR3, the DNA is TGTGCCAGCAGCGGGCTAGCGGGGGGGCGAGAGACCCAGTACTTC. The V and J genes are TRBV7-9 and TRBJ2-5; TRBD2 aligns across 12 bases. Germline CDR1 is SEHNR and CDR2 is FQNEAQ (reference sequence). The CDR3 is made up of 15 amino acids. J was trimmed by 4 bases and V by 5 bases; bases with no gene match: 5. The full variable domain, its missing parts supplied by reference TRBV7-9 and TRBJ2-5, is DTGVSQNPRHKITKRGQNVTFRCDPISEHNRLYWYRQTLGQGPEFLTYFQNEAQLEKSRLLSDRFSAERPKGSFSTLEIQRTEQGDSAMYLCASSGLAGGRETQYFGPGTRLLVL.

The DNA of the CDR3 is TGTGCCAGCAGCTTAGTCGCAGGGGGGAGAGAGACCCAGTACTTC. It encodes CASSLVAGGRETQYF. This chain joins TRBV7-9 and TRBJ2-5, with D maybe TRBD1 (7 bases). V lost 1 base and J lost 4, with 13 bases in between. Germline V CDR1 and CDR2: SEHNR, FQNEAQ (reference sequence). The CDR3 is 15 amino acids.